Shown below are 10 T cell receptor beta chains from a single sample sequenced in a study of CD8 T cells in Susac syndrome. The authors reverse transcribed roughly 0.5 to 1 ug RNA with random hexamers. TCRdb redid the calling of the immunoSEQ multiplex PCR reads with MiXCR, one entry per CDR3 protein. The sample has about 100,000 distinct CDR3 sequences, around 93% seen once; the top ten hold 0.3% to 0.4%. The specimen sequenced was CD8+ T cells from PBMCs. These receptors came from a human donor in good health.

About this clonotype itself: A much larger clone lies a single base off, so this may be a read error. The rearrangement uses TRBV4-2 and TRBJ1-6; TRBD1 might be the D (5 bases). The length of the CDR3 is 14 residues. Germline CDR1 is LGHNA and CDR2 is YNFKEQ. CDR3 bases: TGTCCCAGCAGCCTAGGGGACCATGGTTCACCCCTCCACTTT. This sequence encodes CPSSLGDHGSPLHF.

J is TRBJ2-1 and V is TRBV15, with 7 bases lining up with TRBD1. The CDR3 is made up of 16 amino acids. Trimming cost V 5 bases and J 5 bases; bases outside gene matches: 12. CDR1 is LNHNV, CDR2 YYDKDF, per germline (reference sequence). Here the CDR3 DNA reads TGTGCCACCAGCGGATCCGACAGGGCCGGCCACAATGAGCAGTTCTTC. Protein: CATSGSDRAGHNEQFF.

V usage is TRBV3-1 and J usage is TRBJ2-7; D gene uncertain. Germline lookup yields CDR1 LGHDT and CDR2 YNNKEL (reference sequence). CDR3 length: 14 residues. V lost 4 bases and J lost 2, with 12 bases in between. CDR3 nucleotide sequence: TGTGCCAGCAGCCGGCCGGGCCGCCCCTACGAGCAGTACTTC. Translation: CASSRPGRPYEQYF.

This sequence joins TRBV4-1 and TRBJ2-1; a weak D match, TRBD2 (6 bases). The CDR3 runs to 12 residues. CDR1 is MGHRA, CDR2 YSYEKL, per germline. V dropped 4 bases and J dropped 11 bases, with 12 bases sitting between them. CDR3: CASSPSAGQQFF. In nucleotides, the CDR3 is TGCGCCAGCAGCCCAAGCGCGGGACAGCAGTTCTTC.

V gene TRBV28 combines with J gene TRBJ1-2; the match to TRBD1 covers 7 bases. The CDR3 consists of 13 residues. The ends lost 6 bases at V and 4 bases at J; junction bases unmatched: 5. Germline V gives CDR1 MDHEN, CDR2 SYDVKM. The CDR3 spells CASSDTGVYGYTF. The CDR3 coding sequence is TGTGCCAGCAGCGATACAGGGGTCTATGGCTACACCTTC.

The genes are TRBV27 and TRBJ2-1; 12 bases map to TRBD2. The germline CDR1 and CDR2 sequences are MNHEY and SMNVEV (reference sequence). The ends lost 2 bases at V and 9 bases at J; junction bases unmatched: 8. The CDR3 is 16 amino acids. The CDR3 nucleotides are TGTGCCAGCAGTTTACTCCTAGCGGGGGGGTTCGGTGAGCAGTTCTTC. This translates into CASSLLLAGGFGEQFF.

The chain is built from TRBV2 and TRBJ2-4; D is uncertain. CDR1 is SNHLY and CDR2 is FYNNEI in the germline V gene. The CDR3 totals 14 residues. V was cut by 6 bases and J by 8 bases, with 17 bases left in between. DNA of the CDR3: TGTGCCAGCAGCGACCCAGGACCGCTGGACATTCAGTACTTC. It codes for CASSDPGPLDIQYF.

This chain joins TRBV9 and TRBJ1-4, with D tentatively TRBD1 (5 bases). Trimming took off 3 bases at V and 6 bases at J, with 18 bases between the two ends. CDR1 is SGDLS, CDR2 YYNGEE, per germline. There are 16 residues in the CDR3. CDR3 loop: CASSDRRLGGDEKLFF. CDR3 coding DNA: TGTGCCAGCAGCGACCGAAGGCTGGGGGGGGATGAAAAACTGTTTTTT.

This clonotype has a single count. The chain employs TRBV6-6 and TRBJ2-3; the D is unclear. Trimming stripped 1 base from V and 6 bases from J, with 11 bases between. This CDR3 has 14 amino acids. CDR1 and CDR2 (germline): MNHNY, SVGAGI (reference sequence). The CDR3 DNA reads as TGTGCCAGCAGTTACTTGGGATATGGGGATACGCAGTATTTT. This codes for CASSYLGYGDTQYF.

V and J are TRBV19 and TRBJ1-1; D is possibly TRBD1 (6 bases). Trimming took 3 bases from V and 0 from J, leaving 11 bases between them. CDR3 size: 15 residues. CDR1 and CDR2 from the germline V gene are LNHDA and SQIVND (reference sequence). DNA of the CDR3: TGTGCCAGTAGTATCCCCGGGACACTGAACACTGAAGCTTTCTTT. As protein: CASSIPGTLNTEAFF.